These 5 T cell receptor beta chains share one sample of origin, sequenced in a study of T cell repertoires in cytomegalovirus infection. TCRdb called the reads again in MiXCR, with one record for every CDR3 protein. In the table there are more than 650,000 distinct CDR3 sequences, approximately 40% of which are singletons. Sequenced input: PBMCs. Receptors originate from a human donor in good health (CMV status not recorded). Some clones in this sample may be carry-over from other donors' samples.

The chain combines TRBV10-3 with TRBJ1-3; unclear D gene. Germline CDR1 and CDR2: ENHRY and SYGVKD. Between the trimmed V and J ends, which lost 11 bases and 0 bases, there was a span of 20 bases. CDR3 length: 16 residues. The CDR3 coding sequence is TGTGCCTCCAGAAAGGGCCCAGACGACTCTGGAAACACCATATATTTT. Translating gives CASRKGPDDSGNTIYF.

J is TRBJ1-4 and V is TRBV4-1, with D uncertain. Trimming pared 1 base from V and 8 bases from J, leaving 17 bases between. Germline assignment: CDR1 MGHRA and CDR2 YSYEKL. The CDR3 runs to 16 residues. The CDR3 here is CASSQGSAPTREKLFF. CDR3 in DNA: TGCGCCAGCAGCCAAGGGTCGGCCCCAACCCGCGAAAAACTGTTTTTT.

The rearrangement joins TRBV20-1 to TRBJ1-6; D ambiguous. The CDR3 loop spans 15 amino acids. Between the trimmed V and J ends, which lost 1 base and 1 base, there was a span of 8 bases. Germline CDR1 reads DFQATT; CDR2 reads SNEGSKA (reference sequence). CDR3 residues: CSARVPGSYNSPLHF. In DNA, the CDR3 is TGCAGTGCTAGAGTCCCAGGTTCCTATAATTCACCCCTCCACTTT.

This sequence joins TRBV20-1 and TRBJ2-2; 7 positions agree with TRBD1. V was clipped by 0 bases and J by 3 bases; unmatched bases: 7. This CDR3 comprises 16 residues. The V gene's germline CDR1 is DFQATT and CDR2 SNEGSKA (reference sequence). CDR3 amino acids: CSARDIGQADTGELFF. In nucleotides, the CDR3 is TGCAGTGCTAGAGATATAGGACAGGCGGACACCGGGGAGCTGTTTTTT.

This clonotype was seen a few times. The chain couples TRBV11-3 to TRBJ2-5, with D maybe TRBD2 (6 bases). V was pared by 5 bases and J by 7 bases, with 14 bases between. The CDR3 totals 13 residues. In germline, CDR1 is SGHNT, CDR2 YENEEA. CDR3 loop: CASSLWTGATQYF. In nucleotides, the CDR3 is TGTGCCAGCAGCCTATGGACGGGAGCGACCCAGTACTTC.